These 26 T cell receptor beta chains originate from one sample sequenced in a study of blood T cell repertoires in COVID-19. Only in-frame clones appear in the TCRdb table, and some are missing; sequencing was by immunoSEQ multiplex PCR. The sample lists about 140,000 clones; under 85% were seen once. Sequencing used peripheral blood. All receptors derive from a human donor in a cohort sampled during active COVID-19.

The chain combines TRBV7-2 with TRBJ2-3; TRBD2 agrees at 12 bases. Germline CDR1 and CDR2: SGHTA and FQGNSA. With 5 bases clipped from V and 4 bases from J, the junction kept 4 bases outside the gene matches. This CDR3 spans 15 amino acids. The CDR3 reads CASSRTSGMADTQYF. CDR3 nucleotides: TGTGCCAGCAGCCGGACTAGCGGGATGGCAGATACGCAGTATTTT.

To note about this clone: The sample has other DNA sequences that encode this CDR3 too. This chain joins TRBV29-1 and TRBJ1-1, with D perhaps TRBD1 (6 bases). This CDR3 is 11 amino acids long. CDR1 is SQVTM and CDR2 is ANQGSEA in the germline V gene. Trimming cost V 6 bases and J 5 bases, with 10 bases left between them. DNA of the CDR3: TGCAGCGTATTCAGGGGAACTGAAGCTTTCTTT. Its translation: CSVFRGTEAFF. Based on the CDR3 plus reference TRBV29-1 and TRBJ1-1, the full variable domain is SAVISQKPSRDICQRGTSLTIQCQVDSQVTMMFWYRQQPGQSLTLIATANQGSEATYESGFVIDKFPISRPNLTFSTLTVSNMSPEDSSIYLCSVFRGTEAFFGQGTRLTVV.

This clone was detected only a few times. The chain recombines TRBV2 with TRBJ1-2, with D possibly TRBD1 on 5 matching bases. The CDR3 is 11 amino acids. Germline-derived CDR1 and CDR2 are SNHLY and FYNNEI. With 6 bases removed from V and 5 bases from J, the gap between germline ends came to 7 bases. CDR3 sequence (DNA): TGTGCCAGCAGGGGGCCTTATGGCTACACCTTC. Protein product: CASRGPYGYTF.

The chain recombines TRBV7-2 with TRBJ1-2; D may be TRBD1 (6 bases). V lost 1 base to trimming and J lost 4 bases, with 13 bases between them. Germline V gene lookup returns CDR1 SGHTA and CDR2 FQGNSA. CDR3 length equals 15 residues. CDR3 nucleotide sequence: TGTGCCAGCAGCTTAGATGGGGGCTACGTCTATGGCTACACCTTC. It codes for CASSLDGGYVYGYTF.

The chain joins TRBV27 to TRBJ2-1; D perhaps matches TRBD1 (6 bases). Germline V gene data show CDR1 as MNHEY and CDR2 as SMNVEV (reference sequence). The CDR3 spans 17 residues. The V gene lost 3 bases and the J gene lost 2 bases, with 17 bases spanning the gap. The CDR3 coding sequence is TGTGCCAGCAGTTTGCCAGCTCAACCAGGGGCCTACAATGAGCAGTTCTTC. Translating it yields CASSLPAQPGAYNEQFF.

V gene TRBV18 combines with J gene TRBJ1-4, with TRBD1 matching 7 bases. With 9 bases clipped from V and 7 bases from J, the junction kept 11 bases outside the gene matches. The germline gives CDR1 KGHSH, CDR2 LQKENI. CDR3 length: 14 residues. The CDR3 region has the DNA TGTGCCAGTTACCCCGGACAGGAAGGTGAAAAACTGTTTTTT. This codes for CASYPGQEGEKLFF.

The genes are TRBV7-2 and TRBJ2-7, with 8 bases aligning to TRBD2. The CDR3 runs 14 residues. The V and J ends lost 1 base and 4 bases, in that order; junction bases with no gene match: 3. Germline-derived CDR1 and CDR2 are SGHTA and FQGNSA. The CDR3 nucleotides are TGTGCCAGCAGCTTAGGGGCGGGAGGTTACGAGCAGTACTTC. This gives the protein CASSLGAGGYEQYF. The full variable domain, with the rest looked up from reference TRBV7-2 and TRBJ2-7, is GAGVSQSPSNKVTEKGKDVELRCDPISGHTALYWYRQSLGQGLEFLIYFQGNSAPDKSGLPSDRFSAERTGGSVSTLTIQRTQQEDSAVYLCASSLGAGGYEQYFGPGTRLTVT.

Only one count was recorded for this clone. The V gene is TRBV11-2, the J gene TRBJ1-2, with a tentative D call TRBD1 (6 bases). The V end was cut by 5 bases, the J end by 7 bases, with 17 bases between. Germline V lookup: CDR1 SGHAT, CDR2 FQNNGV. This CDR3 spans 14 amino acids. The CDR3 bases are TGTGCCAGCAGCCTTAAGGGGGGGATCGGTGGCTACACCTTC. Residues: CASSLKGGIGGYTF.

The rearrangement uses TRBV19 and TRBJ2-3; 10 bases are shared with TRBD2. CDR1 is LNHDA and CDR2 is SQIVND in the germline V gene (reference sequence). The CDR3 runs 18 residues. The V and J ends lost 4 bases and 4 bases, in that order; junction bases with no gene match: 14. The CDR3 is CASSNQRLAGEFADTQYF. In nucleotides, the CDR3 is TGTGCCAGTAGTAACCAGAGGCTAGCGGGAGAGTTTGCAGATACGCAGTATTTT.

The chain couples TRBV19 to TRBJ2-1, with D possibly TRBD2 on 5 matching bases. Germline CDR1 is LNHDA and CDR2 is SQIVND (reference sequence). V lost 5 bases to trimming and J lost 6 bases, with 17 bases between them. The CDR3 totals 15 residues. CDR3 coding DNA: TGTGCCAGTAGTCTTCCTCGGGGTTATGGCAATGAGCAGTTCTTC. Its protein is CASSLPRGYGNEQFF.

The rearrangement links TRBV9 to TRBJ2-6; D is possibly TRBD1 (5 bases). The germline V gene encodes CDR1 SGDLS and CDR2 YYNGEE. The CDR3 extends over 18 amino acids. Trimming left V 4 bases short and J 0 bases short, with 17 bases between. In DNA, the CDR3 is TGTGCCAGCAGCCCCCGACAGAGCAGACGCTCTGGGGCCAACGTCCTGACTTTC. It translates to CASSPRQSRRSGANVLTF.

The chain couples TRBV28 to TRBJ2-5; 12 positions match TRBD2. CDR1 and CDR2 (germline): MDHEN, SYDVKM. V shed 10 bases and J 4 bases; nucleotides not matched to a gene: 4. This CDR3 region has 13 residues. In DNA, the CDR3 is TGTGCCACCCAGACTAGCGGGAGAGAGACCCAGTACTTC. Its protein product is CATQTSGRETQYF. The full variable domain, rest sourced from reference TRBV28 and TRBJ2-5, is DVKVTQSSRYLVKRTGEKVFLECVQDMDHENMFWYRQDPGLGLRLIYFSYDVKMKEKGDIPEGYSVSREKKERFSLILESASTNQTSMYLCATQTSGRETQYFGPGTRLLVL.

This chain joins TRBV6-5 and TRBJ2-2; 7 bases map to TRBD2. Germline trimming cut 0 bases from V and 8 bases from J; bases unmatched to any gene: 9. Germline loops: CDR1 MNHEY, CDR2 SVGAGI. The CDR3 totals 16 residues. This CDR3 reads CASSYSIGGSGGELFF. CDR3 sequence (DNA): TGTGCCAGCAGTTACTCTATCGGGGGGAGCGGGGGGGAGCTGTTTTTT.

This chain uses TRBV6-5 with TRBJ1-5, with 9 positions matching TRBD1. The ends lost 8 bases at V and 4 bases at J; junction bases unmatched: 9. Per the germline V gene, CDR1 is MNHEY and CDR2 is SVGAGI. The CDR3 contains 15 residues. For the CDR3, the DNA is TGTGCCAGCCACTTTGACAGGGGGATTAATCAGCCCCAGCATTTT. It codes for CASHFDRGINQPQHF.

The V call is TRBV27, the J call TRBJ1-4, with D possibly TRBD1 on 5 matching bases. The CDR3 runs 15 residues. Trimming stripped 5 bases from V and 8 bases from J, with 18 bases between. CDR1 and CDR2 (germline): MNHEY, SMNVEV (reference sequence). CDR3 sequence reads: CASSLYHDRKEKLFF. The CDR3 nucleotides are TGTGCCAGCAGTCTCTACCACGACAGAAAGGAAAAACTGTTTTTT. The full variable domain, its missing parts supplied by reference TRBV27 and TRBJ1-4, is EAQVTQNPRYLITVTGKKLTVTCSQNMNHEYMSWYRQDPGLGLRQIYYSMNVEVTDKGDVPEGYKVSRKEKRNFPLILESPSPNQTSLYFCASSLYHDRKEKLFFGSGTQLSVL.

The gene calls are TRBV3-1 (or the pseudogene TRBV3-2) and TRBJ2-7; possibly TRBD2 for D (5 bases). Trimming shortened V by 1 base and J by 3 bases, and 13 bases separated the two germline ends. Germline CDR1 LGHDT, CDR2 YNNKEL (reference sequence). The CDR3 is 15 residues long. For the CDR3, the DNA is TGTGCCAGCAGCCAAGCGGTCGGGATATACTACGAGCAGTACTTC. The encoded protein is CASSQAVGIYYEQYF.

V gene TRBV30 combines with J gene TRBJ2-3, with D possibly matching TRBD1 (6 bases). From germline, CDR1 is GTSNPN and CDR2 SVGIG (reference sequence). V shed 1 base and J shed 5 bases, with 13 bases lying between them. The CDR3 runs 14 residues. Written as DNA, the CDR3 is TGTGCCTGGAGTGCGACAGGCTGGCGAGATACGCAGTATTTT. It encodes CAWSATGWRDTQYF.

The genes are TRBV6-5 and TRBJ1-3; D is unclear. The CDR3 totals 15 residues. Germline V gives CDR1 MNHEY, CDR2 SVGAGI. Trimming removed 6 bases at V and 0 bases at J, with 12 bases between. CDR3 in amino acids: CASSPITSSGNTIYF. CDR3 DNA: TGTGCCAGCAGCCCCATTACTAGCTCTGGAAACACCATATATTTT.

The V gene is TRBV5-4, the J gene TRBJ1-2; 9 positions match TRBD1. The CDR3 runs to 13 residues. The trim removed 6 bases at V and 8 bases at J, leaving 8 bases unmatched. Germline loops: CDR1 SGHNT, CDR2 YYREEE (reference sequence). The CDR3 DNA reads TGTGCCAGCACCCTCGACAGGGGGGGCGGCTACACCTTC. Its translation is CASTLDRGGGYTF.

The rearrangement uses TRBV10-3 and TRBJ2-7; 8 nucleotides align to TRBD1. The CDR3 loop spans 15 amino acids. The V gene's germline CDR1 is ENHRY and CDR2 SYGVKD. V was pared by 11 bases and J by 4 bases, with 16 bases of the junction left unmatched. The CDR3 DNA sequence: TGTGCCGTACAAACCGGGACAGGCGTCGGGTACGAGCAGTACTTC. Its translation is CAVQTGTGVGYEQYF.

The V gene is TRBV6-1, the J gene TRBJ2-7; D gene uncertain. V dropped 4 bases and J dropped 1 base, with 17 bases sitting between them. The CDR3 is 16 residues long. The germline V gene encodes CDR1 MNHNS and CDR2 SASEGT. DNA of the CDR3: TGTGCCAGCAGTGTTAAATCCTTCTCCTTGTCCTACGAGCAGTACTTC. Protein sequence: CASSVKSFSLSYEQYF.

The rearrangement uses TRBV9 and TRBJ1-1; D gene unclear. The V end was cut by 4 bases, the J end by 1 base, with 8 bases between. Germline CDR1 and CDR2: SGDLS and YYNGEE. The CDR3 runs 13 residues. The CDR3 DNA sequence: TGTGCCAGCAGCCCTCGACAGAACACTGAAGCTTTCTTT. Amino acids: CASSPRQNTEAFF.

The gene calls are TRBV24-1 and TRBJ2-1; 12 bases fit TRBD2. Germline CDR1 reads KGHDR; CDR2 reads SFDVKD. The CDR3 is made up of 16 amino acids. V shed 2 bases and J 6 bases; nucleotides not matched to a gene: 4. In DNA form, the CDR3 reads TGTGCCACCAGTGATTCGACTAGCGGGAGCGGCAATGAGCAGTTCTTC. Translating it yields CATSDSTSGSGNEQFF.

This chain links TRBV12-3 or TRBV12-4 with TRBJ1-2; D remains unclear. This CDR3 comprises 13 residues. V was trimmed by 3 bases and J by 8 bases, leaving 13 bases between them. CDR3 residues: CASSLRQTGGYTF. The CDR3 coding sequence is TGTGCCAGCAGTTTGAGGCAGACCGGGGGCTACACCTTC.

This chain links TRBV28 with TRBJ2-2; weak D call: TRBD2 (6 bases). This CDR3 is 15 amino acids long. Trimming took off 6 bases at V and 6 bases at J, with 17 bases between the two ends. In germline, CDR1 is MDHEN, CDR2 SYDVKM. Written as DNA, the CDR3 is TGTGCCAGCAGACCCCGACTAGGTTCGGCCGGGGAGCTGTTTTTT. It translates to CASRPRLGSAGELFF.

This clone was recorded only once. The V and J genes are TRBV19 and TRBJ1-6; D remains unclear. This CDR3 is built from 12 residues. The V and J ends lost 5 bases and 10 bases respectively, with 9 bases between them. The germline V gene encodes CDR1 LNHDA and CDR2 SQIVND (reference sequence). CDR3: CASSYSESPLHF. The CDR3 nucleotides read TGTGCCAGTAGTTACAGTGAATCACCCCTCCACTTT.